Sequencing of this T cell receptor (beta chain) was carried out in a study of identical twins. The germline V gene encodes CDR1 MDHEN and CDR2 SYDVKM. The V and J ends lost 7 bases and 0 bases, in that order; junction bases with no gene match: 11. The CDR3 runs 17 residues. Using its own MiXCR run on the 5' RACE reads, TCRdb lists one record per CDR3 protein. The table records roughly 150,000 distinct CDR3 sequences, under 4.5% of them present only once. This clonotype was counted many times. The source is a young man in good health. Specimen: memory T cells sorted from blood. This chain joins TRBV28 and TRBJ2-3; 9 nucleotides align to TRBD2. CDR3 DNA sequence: TGTGCCAGCACGGCGCTAAGACTAGCGGCTAGCACAGATACGCAGTATTTT. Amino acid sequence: CASTALRLAASTDTQYF.